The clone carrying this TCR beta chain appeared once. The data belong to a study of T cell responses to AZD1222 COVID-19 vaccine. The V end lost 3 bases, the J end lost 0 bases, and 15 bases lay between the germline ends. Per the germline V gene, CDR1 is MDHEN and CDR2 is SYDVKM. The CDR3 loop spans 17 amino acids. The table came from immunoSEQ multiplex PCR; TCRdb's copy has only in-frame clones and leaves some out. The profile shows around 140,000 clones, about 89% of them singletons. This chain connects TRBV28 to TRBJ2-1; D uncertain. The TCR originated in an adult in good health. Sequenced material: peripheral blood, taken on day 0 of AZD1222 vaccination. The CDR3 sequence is CASSFVSAASSYNEQFF. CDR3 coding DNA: TGTGCCAGCAGTTTTGTCTCCGCGGCGAGCTCCTACAATGAGCAGTTCTTC.